This TCR beta chain derives from a study of cytomegalovirus exposure and HLA in healthy donors. Study-wide findings and caveats: Earlier analysis yielded a pattern in which most TCR beta V segments were productive about 87% or about 30% of the time. With further analysis later on, most CMV-associated TCR beta chains appeared HLA-restricted. For TCR beta chains, V- and J-gene trimming was later linked to a missense DCLRE1C variant.

13 Jbeta primers and 60 Vbeta primers were used for the PCR. Produced via immunoSEQ multiplex PCR; TCRdb's table is partial and in-frame only. Of 150,000 to 200,000 clones in the sample, 65% to 85% are singletons; the top ten hold 1.5% to 2%. This CDR3 has 17 amino acids. After removal of 2 bases from V and 3 bases from J, the junction contained 5 bases not matched to a gene. The V gene's germline CDR1 is SGHRS and CDR2 YFSETQ. With respect to this clone: Its antigen is undetermined.

Despite likely unrecorded immune exposures, the donors were nominally healthy at the time of sampling. The receptor was isolated from a man aged 35-49 years in good health and CMV-seropositive. The chain has TRBV5-1 and TRBJ2-1; 13 bases fit TRBD2. The material sequenced was PBMCs. CDR3 in amino acids: CASSLGLAGAGYNEQFF. Written as DNA, the CDR3 is TGCGCCAGCAGCTTAGGACTAGCGGGAGCTGGCTACAATGAGCAGTTCTTC.